The 25 T cell receptor beta chains given below trace back to one sample, sequenced in a study of beta chain features in type 1 diabetes. Findings and caveats of the study: People with Type 1 diabetes carried modestly yet significantly shorter TCRB CDR3s in all four CD4+ subsets.

For these receptors, no antigen is known. Reverse transcription of all isolated RNA meant that expressed TCRB transcripts were sequenced. Libraries were prepared by immunoSEQ multiplex PCR; TCRdb keeps only in-frame clonotypes and omits some of them. This sample has roughly 180,000 clones, with 7% to 9% found just once. Material: central memory CD4+ T cells from blood. The receptors were gathered from a man between 18 and 35 years old with type 1 diabetes.

This clone was seen only a few times. The chain uses TRBV2 and TRBJ2-7; the D gene is possibly TRBD1 (6 bases). The V gene's germline CDR1 is SNHLY and CDR2 FYNNEI. V was cut by 1 base and J by 7 bases, with 14 bases left in between. This CDR3 comprises 14 residues. In nucleotides, the CDR3 is TGTGCCAGCAGTGAAGAGCCCAGGGGCGGAGAGCAGTACTTC. It translates to CASSEEPRGGEQYF.

This clone was detected only a few times. The chain employs TRBV7-8 and TRBJ2-2; the D gene is possibly TRBD2 (5 bases). CDR3 size: 12 residues. V lost 5 bases to trimming and J lost 8 bases, with 9 bases between them. Germline-derived CDR1 and CDR2 are SGHVS and FQNEAQ. This CDR3 is CASSPPGGELFF. Here the CDR3 DNA reads TGTGCCAGCAGCCCCCCGGGGGGGGAGCTGTTTTTT. The variable domain in full, completed from reference TRBV7-8 and TRBJ2-2, reads GAGVSQSPRYKVAKRGQDVALRCDPISGHVSLFWYQQALGQGPEFLTYFQNEAQLDKSGLPSDRFFAERPEGSVSTLKIQRTQQEDSAVYLCASSPPGGELFFGEGSRLTVL.

The CDR3 is CASSAGQGGVAFF. The CDR3 nucleotides are TGTGCCAGCAGCGCGGGGCAGGGTGGTGTAGCTTTCTTT. The chain employs TRBV28 and TRBJ1-1; TRBD1 is a possible D gene (5 bases). V was clipped by 6 bases and J by 10 bases, with 18 bases between them. The CDR3 length is 13 residues. The germline V gene encodes CDR1 MDHEN and CDR2 SYDVKM.

There are many counts of this clone. The chain joins TRBV7-9 to TRBJ1-2; D not resolved. The CDR3 consists of 15 residues. CDR1 is SEHNR and CDR2 is FQNEAQ in the germline V gene (reference sequence). The V end lost 0 bases, the J end lost 4 bases, and 12 bases lay between the germline ends. The CDR3 nucleotides are TGTGCCAGCAGCTTAGCGTTTGGCCGGGGCTATGGCTACACCTTC. Residues: CASSLAFGRGYGYTF.

The chain couples TRBV30 to TRBJ2-7; D might be TRBD1 (6 bases). Between the trimmed V and J ends, which lost 0 bases and 3 bases, there was a span of 21 bases. The CDR3 totals 17 residues. CDR1 is GTSNPN and CDR2 is SVGIG in the germline V gene (reference sequence). In nucleotides, the CDR3 is TGTGCCTGGAGTGTAAATAGGGCCCACAGGGACCTCTACGAGCAGTACTTC. This gives the protein CAWSVNRAHRDLYEQYF.

The chain links TRBV7-2 to TRBJ1-3; no clear D. This CDR3 contains 16 residues. The V gene lost 1 base and the J gene lost 0 bases, with 10 bases spanning the gap. Germline CDR1 and CDR2: SGHTA and FQGNSA. CDR3 amino acids: CASSLDYPSSGNTIYF. The DNA for the CDR3 is TGTGCCAGCAGCTTAGATTACCCCAGCTCTGGAAACACCATATATTTT.

This clone was recorded at least ten times. The V gene is TRBV18, the J gene TRBJ2-4, with D perhaps matching TRBD2 (5 bases). The length of the CDR3 is 13 residues. V was shortened by 6 bases and J by 8 bases, with 14 bases between the two germline ends. CDR1 is KGHSH and CDR2 is LQKENI in the germline V gene. The CDR3 DNA sequence: TGTGCCAGCTCCCCCACCCCCGGGGACATTCAGTACTTC. Protein sequence: CASSPTPGDIQYF.

Only a few counts were recorded for this clone. The chain employs TRBV6-5 and TRBJ1-2, with D unresolved. The CDR3 loop spans 13 amino acids. The V gene lost 0 bases and the J gene lost 5 bases, with 7 bases spanning the gap. Germline CDR1 MNHEY, CDR2 SVGAGI. This CDR3 reads CASSYSRGYGYTF. CDR3 in DNA: TGTGCCAGCAGTTACTCGAGAGGATATGGCTACACCTTC.

Only a few counts were recorded for this clone. The chain uses TRBV6-5 and TRBJ1-2; D is undetermined. The CDR3 totals 14 residues. CDR1 MNHEY and CDR2 SVGAGI come from the germline V gene. The V end lost 5 bases, the J end lost 8 bases, and 18 bases lay between the germline ends. CDR3 in DNA: TGTGCCAGCAGTCGATCATCCCGCGTCGGGGGCTACACCTTC. This translates into CASSRSSRVGGYTF.

The rearrangement links TRBV29-1 to TRBJ2-7, with 9 bases fitting TRBD1. The CDR3 spans 12 residues. The germline CDR1 and CDR2 sequences are SQVTM and ANQGSEA. V shed 7 bases, J shed 4 bases, and the junction held 5 bases outside the gene matches. Here the CDR3 reads CSGGQGQYEQYF. The CDR3 DNA follows: TGCAGCGGGGGACAGGGTCAATACGAGCAGTACTTC.

The chain combines TRBV10-3 with TRBJ2-7; no firm D call. V lost 3 bases and J 3 bases, leaving 6 bases between the germline ends. Germline V CDR1 and CDR2: ENHRY, SYGVKD. This CDR3 has 12 residues. The CDR3 loop reads CAISDLHYEQYF. CDR3 nucleotide sequence: TGTGCCATCAGTGACTTACACTACGAGCAGTACTTC.

V gene TRBV2 combines with J gene TRBJ2-1; 7 bases are a match to TRBD2. Germline loops: CDR1 SNHLY, CDR2 FYNNEI. V shed 3 bases, J shed 4 bases, and the junction held 6 bases outside the gene matches. The CDR3 length is 15 residues. The CDR3 region is CASSDRLAVYNEQFF. The DNA of the CDR3 is TGTGCCAGCAGTGATAGGCTAGCGGTTTACAATGAGCAGTTCTTC.

The rearrangement links TRBV5-1 to TRBJ2-7; no clear D. V was trimmed by 3 bases and J by 7 bases, leaving 8 bases between them. This CDR3 has 11 amino acids. CDR1 SGHRS and CDR2 YFSETQ come from the germline V gene. The CDR3 spells CASSYYKEQYF. DNA of the CDR3: TGCGCCAGCAGCTATTACAAAGAGCAGTACTTC. Filled out from reference TRBV5-1 and TRBJ2-7, the complete variable domain reads KAGVTQTPRYLIKTRGQQVTLSCSPISGHRSVSWYQQTPGQGLQFLFEYFSETQRNKGNFPGRFSGRQFSNSRSEMNVSTLELGDSALYLCASSYYKEQYFGPGTRLTVT.

This chain connects TRBV30 to TRBJ2-7; D is ambiguous. Germline values: CDR1 GTSNPN, CDR2 SVGIG (reference sequence). Trimming took 2 bases from V and 2 from J, leaving 13 bases between them. This CDR3 region has 14 residues. This chain's CDR3 is CAWSSARTAYEQYF. CDR3 coding DNA: TGTGCCTGGAGTAGTGCCAGAACAGCCTACGAGCAGTACTTC.

The V call is TRBV28, the J call TRBJ2-5, with a weak D call TRBD1 (6 bases). Between the trimmed V and J ends, which lost 5 bases and 5 bases, there was a span of 12 bases. The CDR3 has 13 residues. Looked up from germline, CDR1 is MDHEN and CDR2 is SYDVKM. As DNA, the CDR3 is TGTGCCAGCAGTAGGTACCAGGGGGAGACCCAGTACTTC. Protein sequence: CASSRYQGETQYF.

This clone was seen a few times. The CDR3 reads CASSQGAESTEAFF. The CDR3 DNA reads TGTGCCAGTAGCCAGGGGGCGGAAAGCACTGAAGCTTTCTTT. The chain is built from TRBV19 and TRBJ1-1, with TRBD1 identical over 8 bases. In germline, CDR1 is LNHDA, CDR2 SQIVND (reference sequence). This CDR3 has 14 amino acids. The V gene end was trimmed by 6 bases and the J gene end by 4 bases; junction bases not matched to a gene: 7.

This sequence joins TRBV11-2 and TRBJ1-1, with 9 positions matching TRBD1. This CDR3 comprises 15 residues. V was clipped by 6 bases and J by 5 bases; unmatched bases: 10. Germline CDR1 is SGHAT and CDR2 is FQNNGV. The CDR3 reads CASRTLGQGTTEAFF. The CDR3 bases are TGTGCCAGCAGAACCTTGGGACAGGGCACGACTGAAGCTTTCTTT.

The chain links TRBV19 to TRBJ2-2; no reliable D call. Germline loops: CDR1 LNHDA, CDR2 SQIVND (reference sequence). V lost 3 bases to trimming and J lost 5 bases, with 7 bases between them. CDR3 length equals 13 residues. CDR3 DNA sequence: TGTGCCAGTAGTATGAGAGGAACCGGGGAGCTGTTTTTT. Translation: CASSMRGTGELFF.

This clone was seen more than once but under ten times. The chain has TRBV5-1 and TRBJ2-2; 8 bases are a match to TRBD2. Losses at the gene ends were 4 bases for V and 5 bases for J; bases not matched to a gene: 7. The CDR3 contains 15 residues. Germline CDR1 and CDR2: SGHRS and YFSETQ. Written as DNA, the CDR3 is TGCGCCAGCAGCCGAGCGGGAGAAAGAACCGGGGAGCTGTTTTTT. Translation: CASSRAGERTGELFF.

CDR3 region: CASSDAGGQETQYF. The CDR3 coding sequence is TGCGCCAGCAGTGACGCGGGGGGGCAAGAGACCCAGTACTTC. This chain joins TRBV10-2 and TRBJ2-5; TRBD2 matches at 9 bases. The germline V gene has CDR1 WSHSY and CDR2 SAAADI. This CDR3 comprises 14 residues. V gave up 3 bases and J gave up 2 bases; unmatched junction bases: 1.

The V call is TRBV28, the J call TRBJ2-5; 10 nucleotides agree with TRBD2. Germline V gene data show CDR1 as MDHEN and CDR2 as SYDVKM. The CDR3 is 15 amino acids. With V trimmed by 7 bases and J by 5 bases, 10 bases remained unmatched. For the CDR3, the DNA is TGTGCCAGCATCGGTATAGCGGGGGGCGTGGAGACCCAGTACTTC. This translates into CASIGIAGGVETQYF.

This rearrangement joins TRBV7-8 to TRBJ2-5, with a tentative D call TRBD2 (6 bases). The CDR3 totals 13 residues. V lost 7 bases and J lost 4, with 13 bases in between. The germline V gene encodes CDR1 SGHVS and CDR2 FQNEAQ. The CDR3 is CASTRRARETQYF. The CDR3 DNA is TGTGCCAGCACCCGGAGGGCTAGAGAGACCCAGTACTTC.

The gene calls are TRBV25-1 and TRBJ2-1; 10 bases align to TRBD2. Losses at the gene ends were 1 base for V and 6 bases for J; bases not matched to a gene: 9. Looked up from germline, CDR1 is MGHDK and CDR2 is SYGVNS. This CDR3 contains 17 residues. The CDR3 nucleotides read TGTGCCAGCAGTGAATTGGGAGCGGGGGGGTTAATCAATGAGCAGTTCTTC. It is translated as CASSELGAGGLINEQFF.

The chain combines TRBV21-1 with TRBJ2-3; TRBD2 is the table's D call and was not checked against the DNA. TRBV21-1 is tagged as a pseudogene. The CDR3 is made up of 16 amino acids. In DNA form, the CDR3 reads TGTGCCAGCCCGTGGGAGATTGATAACACCACAGATACGCAGTATTTT. Translation: CASPWEIDNTTDTQYF.

This chain links TRBV10-3 with TRBJ2-7; 9 bases match TRBD1. This CDR3 comprises 15 residues. The ends lost 7 bases at V and 5 bases at J; junction bases unmatched: 12. Germline-derived CDR1 and CDR2 are ENHRY and SYGVKD. CDR3 amino acids: CAITPGQGRHDEQYF. In DNA, the CDR3 is TGTGCCATCACCCCGGGACAGGGCCGCCACGACGAGCAGTACTTC.